This T cell receptor (beta chain) emerged from a study of technical replicates of blood from a few donors. The data were produced by immunoSEQ multiplex PCR, yet TCRdb's version contains in-frame clones alone and is incomplete. The sample consists of around 70,000 clones, approximately 97% of them appearing once. The CDR3 sequence is 16 residues long. The germline V gene has CDR1 SGHRS and CDR2 YFSETQ. V was clipped by 4 bases and J by 0 bases; unmatched bases: 5. The source of this sequence is a human donor in good health. Sequenced: T cells isolated from PBMCs. This chain uses TRBV5-1 with TRBJ2-3, with TRBD1 matching 10 bases. The CDR3 coding sequence is TGCGCCAGCAGCCCAGGGACAGGGGAAAGCACAGATACGCAGTATTTT. Protein: CASSPGTGESTDTQYF.